The sequence of this T cell receptor (beta chain) was determined in a study of blood T cell repertoires in COVID-19. Turning to the study itself: The origin of the acute and convalescent COVID-19 samples was the United States, Italy and Spain.

Sequenced by immunoSEQ multiplex PCR; TCRdb stores in-frame clones only, minus some. The sample holds approximately 140,000 clones, 86% seen once. Germline loops: CDR1 SGHTA, CDR2 FQGNSA. V dropped 4 bases and J dropped 4; count of bases not matched to a gene: 7. CDR3 length equals 17 residues. This TCR derives from a man aged 65 to 85 with acute or convalescent COVID-19. The sequencing sample was made of peripheral blood. The V gene is TRBV7-2, the J gene TRBJ1-6; 10 bases match TRBD1. For the CDR3, the DNA is TGTGCCAGCAGCTCCCGGGACAGGGGCGGGTATAATTCACCCCTCCACTTT. This codes for CASSSRDRGGYNSPLHF.